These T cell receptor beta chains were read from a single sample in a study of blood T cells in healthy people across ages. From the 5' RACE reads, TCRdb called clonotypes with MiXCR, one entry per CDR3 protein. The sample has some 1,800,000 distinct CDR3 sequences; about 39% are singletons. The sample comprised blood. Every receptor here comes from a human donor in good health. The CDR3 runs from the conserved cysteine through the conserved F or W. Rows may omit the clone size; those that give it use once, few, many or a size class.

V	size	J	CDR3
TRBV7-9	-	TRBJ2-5	CASSFESGSQETQYF
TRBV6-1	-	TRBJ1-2	CASSEEGYYGYTF
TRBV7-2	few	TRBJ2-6	CASSPKSGANVLTF
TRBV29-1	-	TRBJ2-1	CSVGWRGGYNEQFF
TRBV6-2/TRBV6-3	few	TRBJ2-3	CASSSWGRNTDTQYF
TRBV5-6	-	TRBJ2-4	CASNSSGTGHIQYF
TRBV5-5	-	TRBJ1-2	CASSSDGENLYGYTF
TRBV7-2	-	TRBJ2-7	CASSRDTYSYEQCF
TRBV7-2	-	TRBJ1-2	CASRIGSNYGYTF
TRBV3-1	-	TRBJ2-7	CASSQVSRPYEQYF
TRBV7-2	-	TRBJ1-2	CASSRFRQYGYTF
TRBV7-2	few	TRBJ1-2	CASSPTGTGFGYTF
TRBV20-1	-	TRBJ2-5	CSARGLGGRVQYF
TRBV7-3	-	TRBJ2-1	CASSPRDQRNEQFF
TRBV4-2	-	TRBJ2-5	CASSQVSSSGLQETQYF
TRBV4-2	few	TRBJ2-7	CASSQEQGLAAYEQYF
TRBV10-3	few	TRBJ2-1	CAISADMYNEQFF
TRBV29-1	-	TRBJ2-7	CSVEVQSPYEQYF
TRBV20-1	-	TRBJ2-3	CSAQIRRTRSTDTQYF
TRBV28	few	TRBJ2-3	CASSLWYRGLSDTQYF
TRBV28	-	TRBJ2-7	CASNLGGGAYEQYF
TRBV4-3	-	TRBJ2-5	CASSQEIGPQETQYF
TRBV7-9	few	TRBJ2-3	CASSLDDHTDTQYF
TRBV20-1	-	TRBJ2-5	CSGLAEGTQYF
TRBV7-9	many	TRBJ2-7	CASSLGTPTYEQYF
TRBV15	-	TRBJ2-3	CATSKLSGGGFNTQYF
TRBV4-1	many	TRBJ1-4	CASSQDMGRREKLFF
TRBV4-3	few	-	CASSQGIGGGGYHEQYF
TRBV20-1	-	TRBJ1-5	CSARDAGSNQPQHF
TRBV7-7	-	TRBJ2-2	CASSPVWEGELFF
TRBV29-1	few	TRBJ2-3	CSADGGADTQYF
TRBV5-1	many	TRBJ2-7	CASSWDGYEQYF
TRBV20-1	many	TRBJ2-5	CSALTSGETQYF
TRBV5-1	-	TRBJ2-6	CASSRASRPGANVLTF
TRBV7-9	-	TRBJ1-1	CASSSQGVGTEAFF
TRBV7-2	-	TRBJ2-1	CASSLAGVDNEQFF
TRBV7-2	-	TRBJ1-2	CASSLRQGPPYGYTF
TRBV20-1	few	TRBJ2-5	CSATLPQRGFQETQYF
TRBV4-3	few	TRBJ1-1	CASSHGFRWNTEAFF
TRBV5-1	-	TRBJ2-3	CASSPGGQVGTDTQYF
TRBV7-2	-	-	CASSPRPAPEETQYF
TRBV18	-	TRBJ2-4	CASSPATHEGQYF
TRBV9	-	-	CASTEGSNGETQYF
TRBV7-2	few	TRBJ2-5	CASSSRLEQETQYF
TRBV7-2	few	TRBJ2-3	CASSLGLLAGSSYF
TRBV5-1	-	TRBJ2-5	CASSLVGGGTETQYF
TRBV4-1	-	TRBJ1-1	CASSHHRRDRDTEAFF
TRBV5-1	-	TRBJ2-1	CASSPYLDRYNEQFF